The 32 T cell receptor beta chains below all came from one sample that was sequenced in a study of metastatic and nonmetastatic thyroid tumors. TCRdb ran MiXCR on the PCR reads. This sample carries 39,000 or so clones, around half of them seen once, and the ten largest clones take about 24%. Patients underwent thyroid surgery, and none had received any treatment before it. The sample taken for sequencing was tumor tissue. The receptor source for this set is a male donor with papillary thyroid cancer or a benign thyroid nodule (not recorded which). Some clones in this sample may be carry-over from other donors' samples.

DNA for the CDR3: TGTGCCAGCAGCCAAGTGACTAGCGGGGGGTCACAGACCCAGTACTTC. Translated, it gives CASSQVTSGGSQTQYF. The rearrangement joins TRBV3-1 to TRBJ2-5; TRBD2 agrees at 13 bases. Germline V gene data show CDR1 as LGHDT and CDR2 as YNNKEL (reference sequence). CDR3 length: 16 residues. J was trimmed by 6 bases and V by 1 base; bases with no gene match: 5.

This clone was counted a few times. The gene calls are TRBV28 and TRBJ1-6, with D possibly matching TRBD1 (5 bases). The CDR3 is 13 amino acids. The V gene's germline CDR1 is MDHEN and CDR2 SYDVKM. V was cut by 8 bases and J by 10 bases, with 15 bases left in between. The CDR3 protein is CASVHGGRSPLHF. The CDR3, as DNA: TGTGCCAGCGTACACGGGGGTAGATCACCCCTCCACTTT.

The chain recombines TRBV11-1 with TRBJ2-3, with TRBD2 matching 10 bases. This CDR3 spans 19 amino acids. V trimming: 0 bases; J trimming: 4 bases; junction bases outside the gene matches: 13. Per the germline V gene, CDR1 is SGHAT and CDR2 is FQDESV (reference sequence). The CDR3 is CASSLAFSSGSKRADTQYF. Here the CDR3 DNA reads TGTGCCAGCAGCTTAGCCTTTTCTAGCGGGAGTAAAAGGGCAGATACGCAGTATTTT.

In this sample, this clone turned up once. This chain joins TRBV30 and TRBJ1-5; D is perhaps TRBD1 (5 bases). V was clipped by 1 base and J by 4 bases, with 11 bases between them. Germline V CDR1 and CDR2: GTSNPN, SVGIG (reference sequence). CDR3 length equals 14 residues. CDR3 DNA: TGTGCCTGGAGTGCCACAGGTATGAATCAGCCCCAGCATTTT. Translation: CAWSATGMNQPQHF.

This clone was seen a few times. The chain couples TRBV6-5 to TRBJ2-2; 8 nucleotides match TRBD1. The CDR3 length is 16 residues. The trim removed 2 bases at V and 2 bases at J, leaving 4 bases unmatched. The germline gives CDR1 MNHEY, CDR2 SVGAGI. The CDR3 bases are TGTGCCAGCAGTTACAGGGCAGGGGGCAACACCGGGGAGCTGTTTTTT. Its protein product is CASSYRAGGNTGELFF.

The CDR3, as DNA: TGTGCCAGCAGTCTAACAGGGAGCTCCTACAATGAGCAGTTCTTC. Translated, it gives CASSLTGSSYNEQFF. This sequence joins TRBV28 and TRBJ2-1, with a weak D call TRBD1 (6 bases). The CDR3 is 15 amino acids. V lost 5 bases to trimming and J lost 0 bases, with 11 bases between them. The germline V gene encodes CDR1 MDHEN and CDR2 SYDVKM.

This clone was detected a few times. The chain carries TRBV6-1 and TRBJ2-7; 7 nucleotides match TRBD2. The CDR3 totals 14 residues. Germline V CDR1 and CDR2: MNHNS, SASEGT. V gave up 5 bases and J gave up 1 base; unmatched junction bases: 5. Written as DNA, the CDR3 is TGTGCCAGCAGTTCGTCTAGCGGATCCTACGAGCAGTACTTC. As protein: CASSSSSGSYEQYF.

V and J are TRBV3-1 and TRBJ2-7; 12 bases line up with TRBD2. The germline CDR1 and CDR2 sequences are LGHDT and YNNKEL (reference sequence). The V gene end was trimmed by 4 bases and the J gene end by 5 bases; junction bases not matched to a gene: 6. The CDR3 is 15 residues long. The CDR3 region is CASSLRLAGVDEQYF. In nucleotides, the CDR3 is TGTGCCAGCAGCCTTCGACTAGCGGGAGTAGACGAGCAGTACTTC.

This clone has a handful of counts. V is TRBV10-1 and J is TRBJ2-7; D is uncertain. This CDR3 has 14 residues. In germline, CDR1 is WNHNN, CDR2 SYGVQD (reference sequence). V was cut by 5 bases and J by 0 bases, with 11 bases left in between. The CDR3 nucleotides read TGCGCCAGCAGTCCGATCCAAAGCTCCTACGAGCAGTACTTC. It encodes CASSPIQSSYEQYF.

In this sample, this clone turned up a few times. CDR3 sequence reads: CASSEGDANYGYTF. CDR3 nucleotide sequence: TGCGCCAGCAGCGAGGGCGACGCTAACTATGGCTACACCTTC. The rearrangement joins TRBV5-1 to TRBJ1-2; no reliable D call. Germline values: CDR1 SGHRS, CDR2 YFSETQ. The length of the CDR3 is 14 residues. Trimming stripped 4 bases from V and 0 bases from J, with 10 bases between.

This chain uses TRBV11-2 with TRBJ2-7; no reliable D call. This CDR3 is 13 amino acids long. The germline gives CDR1 SGHAT, CDR2 FQNNGV. V was cut by 0 bases and J by 4 bases, with 7 bases left in between. The CDR3 sequence: CASSLDLRYEQYF. The CDR3 nucleotides are TGTGCCAGCAGCTTAGATCTTCGGTACGAGCAGTACTTC.

The chain recombines TRBV20-1 with TRBJ1-2; no clear D. CDR3 length: 13 residues. Germline lookup yields CDR1 DFQATT and CDR2 SNEGSKA (reference sequence). Trimming removed 6 bases at V and 2 bases at J, with 13 bases between. The CDR3 DNA sequence: TGCAGTGCCGAACACAGAAACAACTATGGCTACACCTTC. The encoded protein is CSAEHRNNYGYTF.

The rearrangement links TRBV5-1 to TRBJ2-7; possibly TRBD1 or TRBD2 for D (5 bases each). This CDR3 has 18 residues. CDR1 SGHRS and CDR2 YFSETQ come from the germline V gene. The V end lost 4 bases, the J end lost 0 bases, and 23 bases lay between the germline ends. The CDR3 here is CASSTTLRDRDFSYEQYF. The DNA of the CDR3 is TGCGCCAGCAGCACCACACTCCGGGACCGCGACTTCTCCTACGAGCAGTACTTC.

The genes are TRBV5-1 and TRBJ2-7; D is uncertain. V shed 0 bases and J shed 4 bases, with 5 bases lying between them. Germline values: CDR1 SGHRS, CDR2 YFSETQ. This CDR3 contains 12 residues. This chain's CDR3 is CASSLAAYEQYF. In DNA form, the CDR3 reads TGCGCCAGCAGCTTGGCCGCTTACGAGCAGTACTTC.

The genes are TRBV28 and TRBJ2-7; D is ambiguous. Germline values: CDR1 MDHEN, CDR2 SYDVKM. V gave up 3 bases and J gave up 2 bases, with 8 bases separating them. This CDR3 is built from 13 residues. The CDR3 DNA reads TGTGCCAGCAGTTTTTGGAGCACCTACGAGCAGTACTTC. Translating it yields CASSFWSTYEQYF.

The J gene is TRBJ2-7, the V gene TRBV7-2; tentatively, D is TRBD1 (6 bases). There are 12 residues in the CDR3. Germline-derived CDR1 and CDR2 are SGHTA and FQGNSA. The ends were cut back, 3 bases at V and 7 bases at J, with 10 bases in the middle. This chain's CDR3 is CASSFSGDEQYF. For the CDR3, the DNA is TGTGCCAGCAGCTTTTCAGGGGATGAGCAGTACTTC.

The CDR3 loop is CSARPGQGHTEAFF. The DNA of the CDR3 is TGCAGTGCTAGACCCGGACAGGGCCACACTGAAGCTTTCTTT. V and J are TRBV20-1 and TRBJ1-1; 8 bases are shared with TRBD1. The CDR3 sequence is 14 residues long. The V segment lost 2 bases and the J segment 3 bases; nucleotides outside the gene matches: 5. CDR1 and CDR2 (germline): DFQATT, SNEGSKA (reference sequence).

The chain employs TRBV18 and TRBJ2-5, with D unclear. Deletions cut 4 bases from V and 0 bases from J, with 6 bases between. Germline V gene data show CDR1 as KGHSH and CDR2 as LQKENI. This CDR3 has 13 amino acids. The CDR3 is CASSQQDQETQYF. The CDR3, as DNA: TGTGCCAGCTCACAGCAGGACCAAGAGACCCAGTACTTC.

This clone was recorded once. The CDR3 nucleotides are TGCGCCAGCAGCAGGGGTGCTCTAGCGGGGGGGCTCAATGAGCAGTTCTTC. This sequence encodes CASSRGALAGGLNEQFF. The J gene is TRBJ2-1, the V gene TRBV5-1; 12 nucleotides agree with TRBD2. Trimming at V came to 4 bases and at J to 6 bases, leaving 11 bases not matched to a gene. The CDR3 extends over 17 amino acids. Germline V lookup: CDR1 SGHRS, CDR2 YFSETQ.

The chain is built from TRBV30 and TRBJ1-6; maybe TRBD1 (5 bases). This CDR3 comprises 15 residues. Trimming shortened V by 3 bases and J by 6 bases, and 15 bases separated the two germline ends. Germline CDR1 GTSNPN, CDR2 SVGIG (reference sequence). DNA for the CDR3: TGTGCCTGGAGGGACATGGGAAGACCTAATTCACCCCTCCACTTT. Its protein is CAWRDMGRPNSPLHF.

CDR3 coding DNA: TGTGCCAGCAGTTATAGCACCGGGGAGCTGTTTTTT. It is translated as CASSYSTGELFF. The chain recombines TRBV2 with TRBJ2-2, with D unresolved. Trimming removed 5 bases at V and 4 bases at J, with 5 bases between. Germline assignment: CDR1 SNHLY and CDR2 FYNNEI. The CDR3 extends over 12 amino acids.

This chain uses TRBV9 with TRBJ2-1, with D unresolved. CDR1 and CDR2 from the germline V gene are SGDLS and YYNGEE. The V and J ends lost 2 bases and 3 bases respectively, with 6 bases between them. This CDR3 contains 13 residues. The CDR3 spells CASSVTDYNEQFF. DNA of the CDR3: TGTGCCAGCAGCGTGACGGACTACAATGAGCAGTTCTTC.

The chain uses TRBV4-1 and TRBJ2-1; D unresolved. The CDR3 length is 15 residues. V was cut by 0 bases and J by 3 bases, with 9 bases left in between. From germline, CDR1 is MGHRA and CDR2 YSYEKL. This CDR3 reads CASSQEGGYYNEQFF. The CDR3 DNA sequence: TGCGCCAGCAGCCAAGAAGGCGGTTACTACAATGAGCAGTTCTTC.

The chain combines TRBV4-1 with TRBJ2-1; D gene unclear. Per germline, CDR1 MGHRA and CDR2 YSYEKL. V lost 0 bases to trimming and J lost 7 bases, with 7 bases between them. CDR3 size: 13 residues. CDR3 in DNA: TGCGCCAGCAGCCAAGACATGAGGAATGAGCAGTTCTTC. Translating gives CASSQDMRNEQFF.

The gene calls are TRBV10-2 and TRBJ2-5; D might be TRBD2 (8 bases). Between the trimmed V and J ends, which lost 6 bases and 5 bases, there was a span of 19 bases. CDR3 length: 15 residues. Germline V gene lookup returns CDR1 WSHSY and CDR2 SAAADI. The CDR3 is CASRLAGRGLETQYF. The DNA for the CDR3 is TGCGCCAGCAGATTAGCGGGAAGGGGGCTCGAGACCCAGTACTTC.

In its sample, this clone was seen a few times. The chain combines TRBV2 with TRBJ2-7, with 7 bases fitting TRBD1. The germline V gene has CDR1 SNHLY and CDR2 FYNNEI. Trimming removed 10 bases from V and 0 bases from J; junction bases left unmatched: 9. The CDR3 has 14 amino acids. The CDR3, as DNA: TGTGCCACCGACGGACAGGAGAGCTCCTACGAGCAGTACTTC. Amino acids: CATDGQESSYEQYF.

J is TRBJ2-5 and V is TRBV20-1, with 13 positions matching TRBD2. The CDR3 is 15 amino acids. CDR1 and CDR2 (germline): DFQATT, SNEGSKA (reference sequence). The trim removed 6 bases at V and 4 bases at J, leaving 8 bases unmatched. CDR3 amino acids: CSAKTLAGGRETQYF. Here the CDR3 DNA reads TGCAGTGCAAAAACACTAGCGGGAGGGCGAGAGACCCAGTACTTC.

In its sample, this clone is large. The rearrangement uses TRBV6-1 and TRBJ2-3; perhaps TRBD1 as D (6 bases). The V and J ends lost 2 bases and 2 bases respectively, with 20 bases between them. This CDR3 is 18 amino acids long. Germline V gene data show CDR1 as MNHNS and CDR2 as SASEGT. The chain's CDR3 is CASSEFIFRTANTDTQYF. CDR3 in DNA: TGTGCCAGCAGTGAATTCATTTTCAGGACAGCTAACACAGATACGCAGTATTTT.

The V call is TRBV13, the J call TRBJ2-1; no clear D. Trimming left V 0 bases short and J 8 bases short, with 11 bases between. Per germline, CDR1 PRHDT and CDR2 FYEKMQ (reference sequence). This CDR3 comprises 14 residues. The CDR3, as DNA: TGTGCCAGCAGCTTAGGACACGGTAACGATGAGCAGTTCTTC. This encodes CASSLGHGNDEQFF.

A few counts support this clone. The chain carries TRBV28 and TRBJ1-5; possible D gene TRBD1, 5 bases. V was trimmed by 2 bases and J by 7 bases, leaving 9 bases between them. CDR1 and CDR2 from the germline V gene are MDHEN and SYDVKM. This CDR3 is built from 13 residues. CDR3 in DNA: TGTGCCAGCAGTTTAGGGGGGGAACAGCCCCAGCATTTT. Translating it yields CASSLGGEQPQHF.

The chain carries TRBV7-2 and TRBJ1-2, with D perhaps TRBD1 (5 bases). The V and J ends lost 5 bases and 4 bases respectively, with 14 bases between them. CDR3 length: 14 amino acids. CDR1 and CDR2 from the germline V gene are SGHTA and FQGNSA. DNA for the CDR3: TGTGCCAGCAGCCCAGGGCCTGGCGCCTATGGCTACACCTTC. Translated, it gives CASSPGPGAYGYTF. The whole variable domain, remainder taken from reference TRBV7-2 and TRBJ1-2, is GAGVSQSPSNKVTEKGKDVELRCDPISGHTALYWYRQSLGQGLEFLIYFQGNSAPDKSGLPSDRFSAERTGGSVSTLTIQRTQQEDSAVYLCASSPGPGAYGYTFGSGTRLTVV.

This clone has more than one count but fewer than ten. The J gene is TRBJ1-5, the V gene TRBV28; 8 nucleotides agree with TRBD1. In germline, CDR1 is MDHEN, CDR2 SYDVKM. The CDR3 sequence is 14 residues long. Trimming cost V 3 bases and J 5 bases; bases outside gene matches: 3. The CDR3 protein is CASSFGQGHQPQHF. In DNA form, the CDR3 reads TGTGCCAGCAGTTTCGGACAGGGTCATCAGCCCCAGCATTTT.